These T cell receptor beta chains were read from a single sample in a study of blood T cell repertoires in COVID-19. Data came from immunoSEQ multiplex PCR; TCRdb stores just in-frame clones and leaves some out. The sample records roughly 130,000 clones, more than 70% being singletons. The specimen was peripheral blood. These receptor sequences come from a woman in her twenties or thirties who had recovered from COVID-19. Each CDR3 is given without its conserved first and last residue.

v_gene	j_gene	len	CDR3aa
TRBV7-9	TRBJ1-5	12	ASSLTQGNQPQH
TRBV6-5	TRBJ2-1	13	ASTSDRGGYNEQF
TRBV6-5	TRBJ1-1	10	ASSYGGRRAF
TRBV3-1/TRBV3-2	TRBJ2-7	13	ASSPLAGGTYEQY
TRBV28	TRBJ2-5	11	ASSLSGRETQY
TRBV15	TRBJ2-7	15	ATSSFHRDRGMYEQY
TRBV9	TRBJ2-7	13	ASSVTSGGAYEQY
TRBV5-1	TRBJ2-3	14	ASRPRGSGGTDTQY
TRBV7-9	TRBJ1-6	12	ASSLNSINSPLH
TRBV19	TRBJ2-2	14	ASSVSGRTNTGELF
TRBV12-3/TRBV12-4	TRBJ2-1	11	ASSLGGRAVQF
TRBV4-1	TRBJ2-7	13	ASSPAGTASYEQY
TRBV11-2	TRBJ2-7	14	ASSSRGGSGIYEQY
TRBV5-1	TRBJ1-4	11	ASRDRESEKLF
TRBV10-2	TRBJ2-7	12	ASSLGTGLNEQY
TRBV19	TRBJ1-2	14	ASSAQTLPSNYGYT
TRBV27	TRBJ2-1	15	ASSSILRDSPPNEQF
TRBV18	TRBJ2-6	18	ASSPPVRQGGNAGANVLT
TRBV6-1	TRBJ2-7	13	ASSDEGGPIYEQY
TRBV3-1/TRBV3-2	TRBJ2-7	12	ASSPGQGPYEQY
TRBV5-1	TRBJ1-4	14	ASRPGFAATNEKLF
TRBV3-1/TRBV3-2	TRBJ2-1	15	ASSPRTSGARINEQF
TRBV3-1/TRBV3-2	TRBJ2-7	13	ASSQDMASPYEQY
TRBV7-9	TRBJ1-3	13	ASSPGTASGNTIY
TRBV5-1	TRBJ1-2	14	ASSLEGGQETDGYT
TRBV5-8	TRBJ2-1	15	ASSFGTIFSSYNEQF
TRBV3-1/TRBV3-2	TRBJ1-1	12	ASSFGGGNTEAF
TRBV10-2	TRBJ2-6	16	ASRLRQGANSGANVLT
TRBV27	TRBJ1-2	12	ASSLGGQHYGYT
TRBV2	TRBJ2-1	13	ASNLLAGVDNEQF
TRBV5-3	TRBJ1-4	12	ARSLGQGSEKLF
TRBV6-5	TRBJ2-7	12	ASRLRDRGYEQY
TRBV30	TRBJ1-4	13	AWSRDGQLNEKLF
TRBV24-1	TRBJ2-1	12	ATASEDRTNEQF
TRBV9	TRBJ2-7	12	ASSDRLAGDEQY
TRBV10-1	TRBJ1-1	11	ASSGTSNTEAF
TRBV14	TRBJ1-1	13	ASSLTYRGGTEAF
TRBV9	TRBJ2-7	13	ASSPGSGGSYEQY
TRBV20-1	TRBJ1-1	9	RGGLNTEAF
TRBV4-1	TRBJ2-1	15	ASSQTLAGGPKNEQF
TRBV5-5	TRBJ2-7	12	ASSYRDRGHEQY
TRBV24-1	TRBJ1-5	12	ASRDRLGNQPQH
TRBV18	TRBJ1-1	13	ASSRGEGRNTEAF
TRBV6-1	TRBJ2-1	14	ASSDVAVRGNNEQF